Below are 23 T cell receptor beta chains sequenced from a single sample in a study of cytomegalovirus exposure and HLA in healthy donors. Vbeta (60) and Jbeta (13) primers were used in the PCR. Libraries were prepared by immunoSEQ multiplex PCR; TCRdb keeps only in-frame clonotypes and omits some of them. The sample comprises around 130,000 clones, roughly four fifths of which are singletons, and under 6% rests with the top ten. Sequencing was performed on PBMCs. All receptors derive from a woman aged 40 to 55 in good health and CMV-seropositive.

The table lists this clone with a count of one. The CDR3 region has the DNA TGTGCCACCAGCAGAGATCTTAACTCTGAAGCTTTCTTT. The encoded protein is CATSRDLNSEAFF. The chain links TRBV15 to TRBJ1-1; unclear D gene. The germline CDR1 and CDR2 sequences are LNHNV and YYDKDF (reference sequence). Between the trimmed V and J ends, which lost 0 bases and 6 bases, there was a span of 8 bases. The CDR3 sequence is 13 residues long.

V is TRBV7-9 and J is TRBJ2-7; 7 bases are a match to TRBD1. This CDR3 is built from 14 residues. Trimming cost V 5 bases and J 3 bases; bases outside gene matches: 7. Per the germline V gene, CDR1 is SEHNR and CDR2 is FQNEAQ (reference sequence). Here the CDR3 reads CASSLSRQGYEQYF. For the CDR3, the DNA is TGTGCCAGCAGCCTATCCCGACAGGGCTACGAGCAGTACTTC.

The chain recombines TRBV21-1 with TRBJ2-2; the table names TRBD1, a call not compared with the DNA. TRBV21-1 represents a pseudogene. The CDR3 loop spans 17 amino acids. The CDR3 nucleotides are TGTGCCAGCAGCAAAGTGCCCATTGGCAGTAACACCGGGGAGCTGTTTTTT. The encoded protein is CASSKVPIGSNTGELFF.

This chain links TRBV19 with TRBJ2-5; 10 nucleotides line up with TRBD1. Per the germline V gene, CDR1 is LNHDA and CDR2 is SQIVND (reference sequence). V was clipped by 4 bases and J by 7 bases; unmatched bases: 6. CDR3 length: 14 residues. CDR3 sequence (DNA): TGTGCCAGTAGTACGGGGACAGGGGTGGTGACCCAGTACTTC. Protein: CASSTGTGVVTQYF.

The CDR3 bases are TGCGCCAGCAGCTTGGCCGTCGGGTGGGGGGAGTTCTTC. Amino acids: CASSLAVGWGEFF. The chain has TRBV5-1 and TRBJ2-1, with D maybe TRBD2 (6 bases). CDR3 length equals 13 residues. V was cut by 0 bases and J by 14 bases, with 15 bases left in between. The germline gives CDR1 SGHRS, CDR2 YFSETQ.

The chain has TRBV14 and TRBJ1-1; D unresolved. The V and J ends lost 5 bases and 2 bases respectively, with 18 bases between them. The CDR3 is made up of 16 amino acids. Germline assignment: CDR1 SGHDN and CDR2 FVKESK. In nucleotides, the CDR3 is TGTGCCAGCAGCGGCGCCGGGAACTTATATAACACTGAAGCTTTCTTT. Translation: CASSGAGNLYNTEAFF.

This sequence joins TRBV19 and TRBJ2-2; possible D gene TRBD1, 5 bases. This CDR3 region has 15 residues. Trimming took off 4 bases at V and 8 bases at J, with 17 bases between the two ends. Germline CDR1 and CDR2: LNHDA and SQIVND (reference sequence). This CDR3 is CASSTEQVFAGELFF. For the CDR3, the DNA is TGTGCCAGTAGTACGGAACAGGTTTTCGCGGGGGAGCTGTTTTTT.

The chain carries TRBV27 and TRBJ2-1; 12 nucleotides match TRBD2. V was pared by 5 bases and J by 6 bases, with 2 bases of the junction left unmatched. The CDR3 has 14 amino acids. Germline CDR1 reads MNHEY; CDR2 reads SMNVEV (reference sequence). The chain's CDR3 is CASSRTSGTNEQFF. CDR3 sequence (DNA): TGTGCCAGCAGTCGGACTAGCGGGACCAATGAGCAGTTCTTC.

The V gene is TRBV19, the J gene TRBJ2-7; D gene ambiguous. The CDR3 contains 14 residues. Trimming stripped 3 bases from V and 1 base from J, with 10 bases between. Germline loops: CDR1 LNHDA, CDR2 SQIVND (reference sequence). The CDR3 DNA is TGTGCCAGTAGTATCAGTGACACTTCCTACGAGCAGTACTTC. It specifies CASSISDTSYEQYF. The full variable domain, its missing parts supplied by reference TRBV19 and TRBJ2-7, is DGGITQSPKYLFRKEGQNVTLSCEQNLNHDAMYWYRQDPGQGLRLIYYSQIVNDFQKGDIAEGYSVSREKKESFPLTVTSAQKNPTAFYLCASSISDTSYEQYFGPGTRLTVT.

The rearrangement joins TRBV5-1 to TRBJ2-1; TRBD1 matches 11 bases. Germline-derived CDR1 and CDR2 are SGHRS and YFSETQ. The J segment lost 8 bases and the V segment lost 0 bases, leaving 4 bases of the junction unmatched. This CDR3 contains 15 residues. The CDR3 nucleotides read TGCGCCAGCAGCTTGGTAGGACAGGGGGCGTATGAGCAGTTCTTC. Translated: CASSLVGQGAYEQFF.

The chain uses TRBV29-1 and TRBJ1-2; 7 nucleotides agree with TRBD1. Germline V gives CDR1 SQVTM, CDR2 ANQGSEA. The CDR3 contains 11 residues. Trimming cost V 6 bases and J 10 bases; bases outside gene matches: 8. CDR3 DNA: TGCAGCGTGTCCCAGGGGGTGGACTACACCTTC. It is translated as CSVSQGVDYTF.

The J gene is TRBJ2-7, the V gene TRBV28, with 7 positions matching TRBD2. With 6 bases clipped from V and 4 bases from J, the junction kept 9 bases outside the gene matches. This CDR3 is 14 amino acids long. Germline values: CDR1 MDHEN, CDR2 SYDVKM. The CDR3 nucleotides are TGTGCCAGCAGAGGGGCAGCGGGAAGGTACGAGCAGTACTTC. It yields the protein CASRGAAGRYEQYF.

V is TRBV4-3 and J is TRBJ1-2; possible D gene TRBD1, 6 bases. Trimming cost V 0 bases and J 4 bases, with 9 bases left between them. This CDR3 comprises 14 residues. Germline V lookup: CDR1 LGHNA, CDR2 YSLEER. The CDR3 is CASSQDQGGYGYTF. CDR3 nucleotide sequence: TGCGCCAGCAGCCAAGATCAAGGGGGCTATGGCTACACCTTC.

A note on this clone: Mismatch with germline at one junction end may stem from a read error. J is TRBJ2-1 and V is TRBV7-7; TRBD2 matches 10 bases. CDR1 is SSHAT, CDR2 FNYEAQ, per germline (reference sequence). CDR3 size: 17 residues. In nucleotides, the CDR3 is TGTGCTAGCAGCTTAGCCGGAGGGGCTAGCGGGAGTTCTGAGCAGTTCTTC. This encodes CASSLAGGASGSSEQFF.

The gene calls are TRBV5-1 and TRBJ1-5; tentatively, D is TRBD1 (5 bases). V lost 0 bases and J 4 bases, leaving 14 bases between the germline ends. Germline-derived CDR1 and CDR2 are SGHRS and YFSETQ. The CDR3 has 16 amino acids. The CDR3 sequence is CASSLEGVGLNQPQHF. DNA of the CDR3: TGCGCCAGCAGCTTGGAAGGGGTGGGCTTGAATCAGCCCCAGCATTTT.

The chain carries TRBV11-1 and TRBJ2-5, with 7 bases lining up with TRBD2. The junction had 5 bases not matched to a gene; V was cut back by 5 bases and J by 2 bases. In germline, CDR1 is SGHAT, CDR2 FQDESV (reference sequence). The CDR3 has 14 amino acids. DNA for the CDR3: TGTGCCAGCAGCCCAGGGACTATACAAGAGACCCAGTACTTC. Encoded protein: CASSPGTIQETQYF.

The rearrangement links TRBV2 to TRBJ2-1; D remains unclear. Germline CDR1 SNHLY, CDR2 FYNNEI. The CDR3 is 11 residues long. V was cut by 3 bases and J by 9 bases, with 6 bases left in between. CDR3 bases: TGTGCCAGCAGTGAGCCCGGTGAGCAGTTCTTC. Translation: CASSEPGEQFF.

This chain joins TRBV11-2 and TRBJ1-2; TRBD1 is a possible D gene (5 bases). The CDR3 contains 17 residues. Deletions cut 5 bases from V and 5 bases from J, with 24 bases between. Germline CDR1 reads SGHAT; CDR2 reads FQNNGV. In nucleotides, the CDR3 is TGTGCCAGCAGCCCCTGGCAGGGCGACCCACGTACTTATGGCTACACCTTC. Its protein product is CASSPWQGDPRTYGYTF.

The rearrangement uses TRBV9 and TRBJ2-7, with D possibly being TRBD2 (6 bases). The V end lost 3 bases, the J end lost 2 bases, and 15 bases lay between the germline ends. Per the germline V gene, CDR1 is SGDLS and CDR2 is YYNGEE. The CDR3 is made up of 15 amino acids. The CDR3 nucleotides are TGTGCCAGCAGCGAGGGACTGCCAGGGCCCTACGAGCAGTACTTC. It is translated as CASSEGLPGPYEQYF.

This clone occurred a few times. The gene calls are TRBV18 and TRBJ2-1, with 13 bases lining up with TRBD2. Germline CDR1 is KGHSH and CDR2 is LQKENI. The CDR3 runs to 17 residues. V shed 0 bases, J shed 7 bases, and the junction held 6 bases outside the gene matches. Written as DNA, the CDR3 is TGTGCCAGCTCACCACCTTCCGGGACTAGCGGGGAGAATGAGCAGTTCTTC. This sequence encodes CASSPPSGTSGENEQFF.

The chain recombines TRBV5-4 with TRBJ2-6; D possibly corresponds to TRBD1 (7 bases). The ends were cut back, 1 base at V and 0 bases at J, with 14 bases in the middle. There are 18 residues in the CDR3. Germline V gene sequence: CDR1 SGHNT, CDR2 YYREEE (reference sequence). The CDR3 protein is CASSLIGQGGSGANVLTF. DNA for the CDR3: TGTGCCAGCAGCTTGATCGGGCAGGGGGGCTCTGGGGCCAACGTCCTGACTTTC.

This clone has a single count. The gene calls are TRBV19 and TRBJ2-5, with 8 bases lining up with TRBD1. Trimming took 5 bases from V and 5 from J; bases not matched to a gene: 13. The germline V gene encodes CDR1 LNHDA and CDR2 SQIVND (reference sequence). The CDR3 spans 16 residues. CDR3 protein: CASSSYGQGEVETQYF. CDR3 DNA: TGTGCCAGTAGTTCCTACGGACAGGGTGAGGTTGAGACCCAGTACTTC. Full variable domain (outside the CDR3, taken from reference TRBV19 and TRBJ2-5): DGGITQSPKYLFRKEGQNVTLSCEQNLNHDAMYWYRQDPGQGLRLIYYSQIVNDFQKGDIAEGYSVSREKKESFPLTVTSAQKNPTAFYLCASSSYGQGEVETQYFGPGTRLLVL.

V is TRBV12-5 and J is TRBJ2-1, with D possibly being TRBD1 (6 bases). This CDR3 has 14 residues. Germline loops: CDR1 LGHNT, CDR2 FRNRAP. With 7 bases removed from V and 1 base from J, the gap between germline ends came to 11 bases. CDR3: CASALDSSYNEQFF. CDR3 sequence (DNA): TGTGCTAGTGCCTTGGACAGTTCCTACAATGAGCAGTTCTTC.